This TCR beta chain was retrieved from a study of neurological immune-mediated disorders. This clonotype showed up many times. The V gene's germline CDR1 is SGHRS and CDR2 YFSETQ. V lost 0 bases to trimming and J lost 2 bases, with 11 bases between them. The CDR3 is 15 amino acids. TCRdb re-called the 5' RACE reads through MiXCR, storing one row per CDR3 protein. Of 45,000 to 60,000 distinct CDR3 sequences listed, 2% to 2.5% were seen once; the top ten hold approximately 3%. The clonotype was recovered from a man aged 45-65 years with multiple sclerosis. Material: PBMCs. V and J are TRBV5-1 and TRBJ2-5, with a possible D match to TRBD1 (6 bases). CDR3: CASSLVGQQQETQYF. The DNA of the CDR3 is TGCGCCAGCAGCTTGGTAGGACAGCAACAAGAGACCCAGTACTTC. Combining the CDR3 with reference TRBV5-1 and TRBJ2-5 gives the whole variable domain KAGVTQTPRYLIKTRGQQVTLSCSPISGHRSVSWYQQTPGQGLQFLFEYFSETQRNKGNFPGRFSGRQFSNSRSEMNVSTLELGDSALYLCASSLVGQQQETQYFGPGTRLLVL.